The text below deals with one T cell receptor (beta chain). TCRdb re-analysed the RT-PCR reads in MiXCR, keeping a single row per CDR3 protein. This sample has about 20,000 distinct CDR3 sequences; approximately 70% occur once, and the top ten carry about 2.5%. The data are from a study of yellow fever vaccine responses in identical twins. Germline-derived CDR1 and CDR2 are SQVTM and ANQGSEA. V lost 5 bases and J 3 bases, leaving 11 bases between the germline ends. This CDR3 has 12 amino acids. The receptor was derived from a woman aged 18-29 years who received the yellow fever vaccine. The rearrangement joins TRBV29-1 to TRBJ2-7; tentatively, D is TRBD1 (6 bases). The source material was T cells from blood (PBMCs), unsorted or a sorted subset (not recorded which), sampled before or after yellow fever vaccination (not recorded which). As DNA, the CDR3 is TGCAGCGTTAGGCGACAGGACTACGAGCAGTACTTC. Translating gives CSVRRQDYEQYF.